The 19 T cell receptor beta chains below all came from one sample that was sequenced in a study of neurological immune-mediated disorders. TCRdb fed the 5' RACE reads into MiXCR, producing one record per CDR3 protein. The sample shows 50,000 to 60,000 distinct CDR3 sequences, under 5% of them seen only once. The sequenced sample was CD4+ T cells from blood. The source is a middle-aged woman with multiple sclerosis.

This clonotype came up many times. The chain is built from TRBV10-3 and TRBJ2-3, with D maybe TRBD1 (6 bases). This CDR3 is built from 14 residues. Deletions cut 6 bases from V and 2 bases from J, with 12 bases between. Per the germline V gene, CDR1 is ENHRY and CDR2 is SYGVKD. The DNA for the CDR3 is TGTGCCATCAGCGTGACAGGCACCACAGATACGCAGTATTTT. It is translated as CAISVTGTTDTQYF.

This clonotype was observed many times. The chain combines TRBV20-1 with TRBJ1-5; D is uncertain. The length of the CDR3 is 13 residues. Trimming took 0 bases from V and 7 from J, leaving 10 bases between them. The germline V gene encodes CDR1 DFQATT and CDR2 SNEGSKA (reference sequence). CDR3: CSARDWSDQPQHF. The CDR3 DNA follows: TGCAGTGCTAGAGATTGGTCCGACCAGCCCCAGCATTTT.

This clonotype was recorded at least ten times. The chain carries TRBV9 and TRBJ2-3; D gene unclear. Germline assignment: CDR1 SGDLS and CDR2 YYNGEE. Trimming left V 0 bases short and J 6 bases short, with 11 bases between. CDR3 length: 14 amino acids. Written as DNA, the CDR3 is TGTGCCAGCAGCGTAGGGCTTGGTTTGGATACGCAGTATTTT. This codes for CASSVGLGLDTQYF.

This clonotype was seen at least ten times. The rearrangement links TRBV2 to TRBJ1-2; no clear D gene. The germline V gene has CDR1 SNHLY and CDR2 FYNNEI. This CDR3 region has 14 residues. V lost 6 bases, J lost 4 bases, and 15 bases lay in between. The CDR3 region is CASRIQRNLYGYTF. Here the CDR3 DNA reads TGTGCCAGCAGAATACAGCGAAACCTCTATGGCTACACCTTC.

In its sample, this clonotype is medium-sized (0.01 to 0.1%). The rearrangement links TRBV10-3 to TRBJ1-1; D remains ambiguous. V lost 0 bases to trimming and J lost 4 bases, with 9 bases between them. Germline loops: CDR1 ENHRY, CDR2 SYGVKD. The CDR3 consists of 14 residues. Written as DNA, the CDR3 is TGTGCCATCAGTGAGTCGTTAGGTTTCACTGAAGCTTTCTTT. Translation gives CAISESLGFTEAFF.

Ten or more counts support this clonotype. V and J are TRBV5-1 and TRBJ1-2; 8 nucleotides line up with TRBD1. This CDR3 region has 16 residues. Per the germline V gene, CDR1 is SGHRS and CDR2 is YFSETQ. Trimming at V came to 1 base and at J to 4 bases, leaving 9 bases not matched to a gene. The CDR3 region is CASSLSSGGASYGYTF. The DNA of the CDR3 is TGCGCCAGCAGCTTGTCTTCAGGGGGCGCGAGCTATGGCTACACCTTC.

At least ten counts were recorded for this clonotype. The chain joins TRBV20-1 to TRBJ2-1; D ambiguous. CDR1 is DFQATT and CDR2 is SNEGSKA in the germline V gene (reference sequence). The V end lost 1 base, the J end lost 4 bases, and 5 bases lay between the germline ends. This CDR3 has 12 amino acids. CDR3 sequence: CSARARYNEQFF. The CDR3 nucleotides are TGCAGTGCTAGAGCCCGATACAATGAGCAGTTCTTC.

This clonotype was detected many times. The CDR3 sequence: CASCRGGGEKLFF. The DNA of the CDR3 is TGTGCCAGCTGCAGGGGTGGAGGCGAAAAACTGTTTTTT. The chain employs TRBV2 and TRBJ1-4; D is perhaps TRBD1 (6 bases). The CDR3 totals 13 residues. V lost 8 bases and J 8 bases, leaving 15 bases between the germline ends. In germline, CDR1 is SNHLY, CDR2 FYNNEI.

Ten or more counts support this clonotype. The chain links TRBV3-1 to TRBJ2-7; unclear D gene. CDR1 and CDR2 from the germline V gene are LGHDT and YNNKEL (reference sequence). The CDR3 is 15 residues long. Trimming took 1 base from V and 0 from J, leaving 10 bases between them. For the CDR3, the DNA is TGTGCCAGCAGCCAAGGGTTAGGATTCTCCTACGAGCAGTACTTC. Encoded protein: CASSQGLGFSYEQYF.

This clonotype showed up many times. This rearrangement joins TRBV5-5 to TRBJ1-5; no clear D. From germline, CDR1 is SGHKS and CDR2 YYEKEE (reference sequence). V lost 1 base and J 7 bases, leaving 12 bases between the germline ends. This CDR3 has 14 amino acids. Here the CDR3 DNA reads TGTGCCAGCAGCTTGTTTCAAGATAAACAGCCCCAGCATTTT. Amino acid sequence: CASSLFQDKQPQHF.

This clonotype was observed at least ten times. The V call is TRBV5-1, the J call TRBJ2-5, with D perhaps TRBD1 or TRBD2 (7 bases each). The germline CDR1 and CDR2 sequences are SGHRS and YFSETQ. This CDR3 has 13 residues. V was clipped by 4 bases and J by 5 bases, with 12 bases between them. CDR3 amino acids: CASSRQGGETQYF. In DNA, the CDR3 is TGCGCCAGCAGCCGACAGGGAGGGGAGACCCAGTACTTC.

This clonotype was counted ten times or more. The V and J genes are TRBV10-3 and TRBJ1-6; D uncertain. The ends were cut back, 10 bases at V and 1 base at J, with 8 bases in the middle. Germline assignment: CDR1 ENHRY and CDR2 SYGVKD. The CDR3 contains 13 residues. CDR3 region: CATKWSYNSPLHF. The CDR3 nucleotides read TGTGCCACCAAATGGTCCTATAATTCACCCCTCCACTTT.

The sample holds many counts of this clonotype. The rearrangement links TRBV3-1 to TRBJ2-2, with 8 bases fitting TRBD2. Trimming cost V 4 bases and J 1 base; bases outside gene matches: 11. The CDR3 totals 18 residues. Germline loops: CDR1 LGHDT, CDR2 YNNKEL (reference sequence). CDR3 residues: CASSRDPRTSRNTGELFF. In DNA, the CDR3 is TGTGCCAGCAGCCGCGACCCTCGGACTAGCCGGAACACCGGGGAGCTGTTTTTT.

There are many counts of this clonotype. This rearrangement joins TRBV10-3 to TRBJ1-6, with 7 bases matching TRBD1. Trimming took 7 bases from V and 5 from J; bases not matched to a gene: 11. CDR1 ENHRY and CDR2 SYGVKD come from the germline V gene. This CDR3 is built from 16 residues. CDR3 nucleotide sequence: TGTGCCATCACCGTGACAGGGAGCAAAGATAATTCACCCCTCCACTTT. Its translation: CAITVTGSKDNSPLHF.

The table lists this clonotype with many counts. The chain carries TRBV5-1 and TRBJ2-7, with 8 bases fitting TRBD2. J lost 0 bases, V lost 3 bases, and 8 bases had no gene match. Germline V CDR1 and CDR2: SGHRS, YFSETQ. CDR3 length: 16 amino acids. The CDR3 sequence: CASSSGRGSGSYEQYF. For the CDR3, the DNA is TGCGCCAGCAGCTCCGGGAGGGGTTCTGGCTCCTACGAGCAGTACTTC.

The sample holds many counts of this clonotype. V is TRBV5-4 and J is TRBJ2-2; a possible D gene is TRBD1 (6 bases). CDR1 is SGHNT, CDR2 YYREEE, per germline (reference sequence). The germline V and J ends were trimmed by 4 bases and 1 base, with 17 bases remaining between them. This CDR3 is 17 amino acids long. The CDR3 spells CASSIGAGAQNTGELFF. CDR3 coding DNA: TGTGCCAGCAGCATAGGGGCAGGGGCTCAGAACACCGGGGAGCTGTTTTTT.

The sample holds many counts of this clonotype. This chain links TRBV6-1 with TRBJ1-1, with unresolved D. The CDR3 length is 14 residues. The V end was cut by 4 bases, the J end by 1 base, with 10 bases between. Germline V gene lookup returns CDR1 MNHNS and CDR2 SASEGT. CDR3 residues: CASSGIWGNTEAFF. The DNA of the CDR3 is TGTGCCAGCAGTGGTATATGGGGGAACACTGAAGCTTTCTTT.

This clonotype was observed many times. V gene TRBV20-1 combines with J gene TRBJ2-2; 9 nucleotides align to TRBD1. CDR1 is DFQATT and CDR2 is SNEGSKA in the germline V gene (reference sequence). This CDR3 has 14 residues. J was trimmed by 9 bases and V by 6 bases; bases with no gene match: 11. CDR3 nucleotide sequence: TGCAGTGCCGGCCCGGGACAGGGCCCCCGGGAGCTGTTTTTT. It specifies CSAGPGQGPRELFF.

This clonotype has ten or more counts. This sequence joins TRBV7-3 and TRBJ1-1; D is perhaps TRBD1 (5 bases). Trimming stripped 0 bases from V and 3 bases from J, with 11 bases between. CDR3 length equals 15 residues. CDR1 and CDR2 (germline): SGHTA, FQGTGA. CDR3 DNA: TGTGCCAGCAGCTTAACGGGGGGGATGGACACTGAAGCTTTCTTT. Translating gives CASSLTGGMDTEAFF.